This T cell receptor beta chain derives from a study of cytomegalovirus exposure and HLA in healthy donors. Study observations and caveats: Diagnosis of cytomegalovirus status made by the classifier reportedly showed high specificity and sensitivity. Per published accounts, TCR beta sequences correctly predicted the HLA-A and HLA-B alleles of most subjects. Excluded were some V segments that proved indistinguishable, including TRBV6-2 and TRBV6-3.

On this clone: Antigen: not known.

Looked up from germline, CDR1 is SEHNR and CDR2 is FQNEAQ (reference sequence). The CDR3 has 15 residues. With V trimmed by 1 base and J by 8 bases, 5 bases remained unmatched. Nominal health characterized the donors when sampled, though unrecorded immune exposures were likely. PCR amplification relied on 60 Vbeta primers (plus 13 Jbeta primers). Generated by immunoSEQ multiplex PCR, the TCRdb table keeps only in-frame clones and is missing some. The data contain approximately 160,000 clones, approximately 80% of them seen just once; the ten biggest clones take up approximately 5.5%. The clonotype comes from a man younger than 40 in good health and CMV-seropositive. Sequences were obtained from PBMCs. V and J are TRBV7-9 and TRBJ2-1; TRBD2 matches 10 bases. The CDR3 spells CASSLGRAGGDEQFF. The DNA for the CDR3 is TGTGCCAGCAGCTTAGGCCGAGCGGGAGGGGATGAGCAGTTCTTC.